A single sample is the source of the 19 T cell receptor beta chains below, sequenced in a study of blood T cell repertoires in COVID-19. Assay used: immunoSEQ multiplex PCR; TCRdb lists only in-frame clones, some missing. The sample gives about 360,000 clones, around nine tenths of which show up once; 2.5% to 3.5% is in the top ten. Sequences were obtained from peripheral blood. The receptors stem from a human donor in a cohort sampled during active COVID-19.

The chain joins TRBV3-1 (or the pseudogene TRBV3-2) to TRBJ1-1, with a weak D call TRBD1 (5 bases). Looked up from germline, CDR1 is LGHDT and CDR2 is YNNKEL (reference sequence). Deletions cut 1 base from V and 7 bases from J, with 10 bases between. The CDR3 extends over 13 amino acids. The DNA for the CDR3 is TGTGCCAGCAGCCAAGTTGGGGCAAGTGAAGCTTTCTTT. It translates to CASSQVGASEAFF.

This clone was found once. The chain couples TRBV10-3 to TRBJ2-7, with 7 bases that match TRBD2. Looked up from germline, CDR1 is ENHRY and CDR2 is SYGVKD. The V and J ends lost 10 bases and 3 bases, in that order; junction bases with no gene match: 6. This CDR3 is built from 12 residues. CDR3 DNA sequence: TGTGCCACCTTCGGGGGGAGCTACGAGCAGTACTTC. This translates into CATFGGSYEQYF.

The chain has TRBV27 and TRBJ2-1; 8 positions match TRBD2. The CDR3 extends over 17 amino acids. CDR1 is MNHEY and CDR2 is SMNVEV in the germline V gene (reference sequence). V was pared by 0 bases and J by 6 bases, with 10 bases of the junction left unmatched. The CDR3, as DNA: TGTGCCAGCAGTTTATCGACTGGGCTAGCGGGCTCCAATGAGCAGTTCTTC. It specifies CASSLSTGLAGSNEQFF.

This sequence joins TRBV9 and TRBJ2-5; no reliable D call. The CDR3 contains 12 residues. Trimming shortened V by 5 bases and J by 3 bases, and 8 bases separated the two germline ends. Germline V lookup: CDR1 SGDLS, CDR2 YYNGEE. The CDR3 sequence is CASSTNEETQYF. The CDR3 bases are TGTGCCAGCAGTACTAATGAAGAGACCCAGTACTTC.

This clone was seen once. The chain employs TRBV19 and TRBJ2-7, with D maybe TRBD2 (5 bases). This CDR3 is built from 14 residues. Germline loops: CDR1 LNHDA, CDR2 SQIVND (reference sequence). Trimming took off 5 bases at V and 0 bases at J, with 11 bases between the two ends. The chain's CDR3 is CASSSGISSYEQYF. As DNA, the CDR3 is TGTGCCAGTAGTTCCGGGATCAGCTCCTACGAGCAGTACTTC.

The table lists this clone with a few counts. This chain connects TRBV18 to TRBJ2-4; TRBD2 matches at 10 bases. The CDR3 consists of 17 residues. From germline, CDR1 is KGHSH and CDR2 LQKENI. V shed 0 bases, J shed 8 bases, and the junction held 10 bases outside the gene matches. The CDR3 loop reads CASSPPLSGGAEDIQYF. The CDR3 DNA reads TGTGCCAGCTCACCACCGCTAAGCGGGGGGGCTGAGGACATTCAGTACTTC.

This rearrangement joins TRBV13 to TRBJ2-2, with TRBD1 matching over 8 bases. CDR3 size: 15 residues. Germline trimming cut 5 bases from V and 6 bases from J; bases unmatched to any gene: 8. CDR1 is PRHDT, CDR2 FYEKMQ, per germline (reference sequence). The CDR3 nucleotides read TGTGCCAGCAGCGCACGGACAGGGTATTCCGGGGAGCTGTTTTTT. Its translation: CASSARTGYSGELFF.

CDR3: CAWRGSAPQETQYF. Here the CDR3 DNA reads TGTGCCTGGAGGGGCAGTGCACCCCAAGAGACCCAGTACTTC. The genes are TRBV30 and TRBJ2-5; D not certain. CDR3 length equals 14 residues. V lost 3 bases and J lost 1, with 12 bases in between. From germline, CDR1 is GTSNPN and CDR2 SVGIG (reference sequence).

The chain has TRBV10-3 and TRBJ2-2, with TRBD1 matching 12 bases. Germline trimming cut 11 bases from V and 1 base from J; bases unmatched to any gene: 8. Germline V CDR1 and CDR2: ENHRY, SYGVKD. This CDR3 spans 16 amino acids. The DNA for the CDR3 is TGTGCCGCCACGGGACAGGGGGCGGGGAACACCGGGGAGCTGTTTTTT. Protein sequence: CAATGQGAGNTGELFF.

The CDR3 bases are TGTGCCAGCAGCTTGGGGACAGGGGGGGGACCTAAATGGCCCCAGCATTTT. It translates to CASSLGTGGGPKWPQHF. The genes are TRBV12-1 and TRBJ1-5; no DNA check was done on the table's D call, TRBD1. TRBV12-1 is given as a pseudogene. This CDR3 has 17 residues.

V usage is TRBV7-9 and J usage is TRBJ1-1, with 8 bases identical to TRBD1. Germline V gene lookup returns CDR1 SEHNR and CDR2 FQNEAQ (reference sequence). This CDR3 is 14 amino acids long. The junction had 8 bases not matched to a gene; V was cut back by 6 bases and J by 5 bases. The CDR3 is CASSQRQGLTEAFF. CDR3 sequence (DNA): TGTGCCAGCAGTCAAAGACAGGGGTTAACTGAAGCTTTCTTT.

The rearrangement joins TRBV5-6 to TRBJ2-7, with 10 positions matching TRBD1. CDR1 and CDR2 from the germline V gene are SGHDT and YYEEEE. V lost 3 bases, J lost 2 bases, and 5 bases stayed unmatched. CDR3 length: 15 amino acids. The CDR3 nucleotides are TGTGCCAGCAGCTACTTGGACAGGGGGACCTACGAGCAGTACTTC. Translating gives CASSYLDRGTYEQYF.

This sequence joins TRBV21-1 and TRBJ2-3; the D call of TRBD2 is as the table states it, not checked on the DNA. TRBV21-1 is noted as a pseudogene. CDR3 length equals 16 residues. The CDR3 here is CASSIGLPPRTDTQYF. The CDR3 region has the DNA TGTGCCAGCAGCATAGGACTACCCCCTCGCACAGATACGCAGTATTTT.

This CDR3 is CASHRQGLSEQYF. DNA of the CDR3: TGTGCCAGCCACAGACAGGGCCTTAGCGAGCAGTACTTC. V is TRBV12-3 or TRBV12-4 and J is TRBJ2-7; 7 bases match TRBD1. The junction had 10 bases not matched to a gene; V was cut back by 8 bases and J by 6 bases. This CDR3 comprises 13 residues.

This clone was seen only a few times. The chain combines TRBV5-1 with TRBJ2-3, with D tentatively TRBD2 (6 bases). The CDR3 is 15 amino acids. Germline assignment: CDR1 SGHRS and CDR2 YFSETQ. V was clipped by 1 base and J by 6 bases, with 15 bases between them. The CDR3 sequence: CASSLTGGPGDTQYF. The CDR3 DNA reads TGCGCCAGCAGCTTGACCGGGGGACCCGGGGATACGCAGTATTTT.

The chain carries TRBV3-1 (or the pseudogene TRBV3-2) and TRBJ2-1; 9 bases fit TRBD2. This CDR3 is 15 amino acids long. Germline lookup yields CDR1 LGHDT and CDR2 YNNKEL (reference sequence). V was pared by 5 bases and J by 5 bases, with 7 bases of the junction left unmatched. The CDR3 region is CASSKIAGENNEQFF. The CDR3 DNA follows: TGTGCCAGCAGCAAGATAGCGGGAGAGAACAATGAGCAGTTCTTC.

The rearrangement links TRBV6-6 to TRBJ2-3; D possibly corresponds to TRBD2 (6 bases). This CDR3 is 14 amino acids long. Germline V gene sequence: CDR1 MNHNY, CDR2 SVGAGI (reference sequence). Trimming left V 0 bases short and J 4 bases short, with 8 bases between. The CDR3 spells CASSYSPGADTQYF. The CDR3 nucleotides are TGTGCCAGCAGTTACTCCCCGGGAGCAGATACGCAGTATTTT.

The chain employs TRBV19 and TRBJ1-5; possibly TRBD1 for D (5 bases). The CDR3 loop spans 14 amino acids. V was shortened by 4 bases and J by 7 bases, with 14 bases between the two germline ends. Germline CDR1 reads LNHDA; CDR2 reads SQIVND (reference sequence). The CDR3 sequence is CASSSKGSGQPQHF. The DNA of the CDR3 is TGTGCCAGTAGTAGCAAGGGGTCCGGCCAGCCCCAGCATTTT. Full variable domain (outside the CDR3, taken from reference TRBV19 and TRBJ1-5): DGGITQSPKYLFRKEGQNVTLSCEQNLNHDAMYWYRQDPGQGLRLIYYSQIVNDFQKGDIAEGYSVSREKKESFPLTVTSAQKNPTAFYLCASSSKGSGQPQHFGDGTRLSIL.

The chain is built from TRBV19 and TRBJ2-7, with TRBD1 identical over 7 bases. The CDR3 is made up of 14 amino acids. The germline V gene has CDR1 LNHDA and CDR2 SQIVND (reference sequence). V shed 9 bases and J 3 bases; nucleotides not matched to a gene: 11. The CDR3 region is CASATSRDSYEQYF. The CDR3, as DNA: TGTGCCAGCGCTACCTCGAGGGACAGCTACGAGCAGTACTTC.